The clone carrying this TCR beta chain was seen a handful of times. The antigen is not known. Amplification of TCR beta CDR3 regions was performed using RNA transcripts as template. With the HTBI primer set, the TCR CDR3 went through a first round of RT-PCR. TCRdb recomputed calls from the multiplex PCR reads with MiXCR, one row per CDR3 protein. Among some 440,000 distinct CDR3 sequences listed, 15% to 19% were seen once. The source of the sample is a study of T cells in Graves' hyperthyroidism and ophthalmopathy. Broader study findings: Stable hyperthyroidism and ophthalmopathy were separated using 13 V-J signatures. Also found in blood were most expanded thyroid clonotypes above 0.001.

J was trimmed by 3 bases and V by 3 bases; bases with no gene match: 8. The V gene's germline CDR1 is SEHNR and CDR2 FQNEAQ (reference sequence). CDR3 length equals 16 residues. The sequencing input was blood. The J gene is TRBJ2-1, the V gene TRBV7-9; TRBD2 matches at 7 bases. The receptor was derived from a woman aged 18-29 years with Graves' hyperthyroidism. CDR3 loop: CASSLETGGGYNEQFF. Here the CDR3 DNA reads TGTGCCAGCAGCTTGGAGACGGGAGGTGGCTACAATGAGCAGTTCTTC.